The T cell receptor beta chain under discussion was sequenced for a study of T cell responses to AZD1222 COVID-19 vaccine. The assay was immunoSEQ multiplex PCR, and TCRdb's table has in-frame clones only and misses some. The data show about 150,000 clones, almost 95% seen once. V was cut by 0 bases and J by 8 bases, with 28 bases left in between. The germline V gene encodes CDR1 LGHNA and CDR2 YSLEER. The CDR3 covers 19 residues. Source: peripheral blood, taken on day 0 of AZD1222 vaccination. The V call is TRBV4-3, the J call TRBJ1-2, with D possibly matching TRBD1 (5 bases). The TCR originated in an adult in good health. The CDR3 region is CASSQDLGTVIRASSGYTF. Written as DNA, the CDR3 is TGCGCCAGCAGCCAAGATTTGGGGACGGTCATTAGAGCGTCATCCGGCTACACCTTC.